The 17 T cell receptor beta chains listed next were all sequenced from one sample in a study of blood T cell repertoires in COVID-19. Here immunoSEQ multiplex PCR was the method, and the copy in TCRdb shows in-frame clones only, minus some. The sample includes roughly 260,000 clones, about 89% of them seen just once. Sequencing used peripheral blood. The source of these receptors is a woman aged 45-60 years with acute or convalescent COVID-19.

The chain uses TRBV7-9 and TRBJ2-7; possible D gene TRBD1, 6 bases. Looked up from germline, CDR1 is SEHNR and CDR2 is FQNEAQ (reference sequence). CDR3 length: 14 amino acids. V was shortened by 5 bases and J by 6 bases, with 17 bases between the two germline ends. Here the CDR3 reads CASSLGDTGIEQYF. The CDR3 nucleotides read TGTGCCAGCAGCCTGGGGGATACAGGGATCGAGCAGTACTTC.

This clone appeared a single time. The chain combines TRBV19 with TRBJ2-2; 11 bases fit TRBD2. Unmatched junction bases numbered 3, after V lost 9 bases and J lost 0 bases. CDR1 is LNHDA, CDR2 SQIVND, per germline (reference sequence). The CDR3 is made up of 15 amino acids. This CDR3 is CASKGLAANTGELFF. The CDR3 region has the DNA TGTGCCAGCAAGGGACTAGCGGCGAACACCGGGGAGCTGTTTTTT.

In its sample, this clone was seen a few times. The chain recombines TRBV11-2 with TRBJ1-2; no firm D call. Germline loops: CDR1 SGHAT, CDR2 FQNNGV. This CDR3 is 14 amino acids long. Between the trimmed V and J ends, which lost 5 bases and 4 bases, there was a span of 14 bases. The CDR3 spells CASSPAGESYGYTF. For the CDR3, the DNA is TGTGCCAGCAGCCCGGCGGGCGAGAGCTATGGCTACACCTTC.

This clone has a single count. The chain joins TRBV27 to TRBJ2-2; D might be TRBD2 (6 bases). V was shortened by 6 bases and J by 5 bases, with 16 bases between the two germline ends. The CDR3 extends over 15 amino acids. The germline gives CDR1 MNHEY, CDR2 SMNVEV (reference sequence). Here the CDR3 DNA reads TGTGCCAGCAGACGCGGGAATTCGGGGACCGGGGAGCTGTTTTTT. Translated, it gives CASRRGNSGTGELFF.

The chain employs TRBV19 and TRBJ1-5; 7 positions match TRBD1. The germline V gene has CDR1 LNHDA and CDR2 SQIVND (reference sequence). The junction had 12 bases not matched to a gene; V was cut back by 4 bases and J by 0 bases. This CDR3 is built from 18 residues. The chain's CDR3 is CASSNPPETGTSNQPQHF. In DNA form, the CDR3 reads TGTGCCAGTAGTAACCCCCCCGAGACAGGGACTAGCAATCAGCCCCAGCATTTT.

V gene TRBV6-2 or TRBV6-3 combines with J gene TRBJ1-1; 8 nucleotides match TRBD1. The V segment lost 5 bases and the J segment 6 bases; nucleotides outside the gene matches: 2. Germline V CDR1 and CDR2: MNHEY, SVGEGT. The CDR3 covers 12 residues. The CDR3 is CASSAGGPEAFF. As DNA, the CDR3 is TGTGCCAGCAGTGCAGGGGGCCCTGAAGCTTTCTTT.

The chain combines TRBV7-9 with TRBJ1-5; 9 positions match TRBD1. Germline lookup yields CDR1 SEHNR and CDR2 FQNEAQ (reference sequence). Germline trimming cut 5 bases from V and 3 bases from J; bases unmatched to any gene: 2. The CDR3 is 14 amino acids. The CDR3 protein is CASSRTGDNQPQHF. CDR3 coding DNA: TGTGCCAGCAGCAGGACAGGGGACAATCAGCCCCAGCATTTT.

V gene TRBV2 combines with J gene TRBJ1-2; 7 bases are shared with TRBD1. CDR3 length: 13 residues. From germline, CDR1 is SNHLY and CDR2 FYNNEI. Trimming at V came to 8 bases and at J to 4 bases, leaving 7 bases not matched to a gene. The CDR3 sequence: CASEAGGLYGYTF. The CDR3 DNA sequence: TGTGCCAGCGAGGCAGGGGGTCTCTATGGCTACACCTTC.

Points on this clone: At one boundary the junction diverges from the germline segment, which might be a read error. This CDR3 reads CATNRDRVGSGQETQYF. The CDR3 DNA reads as TGTGCCACCAACAGAGATCGGGTCGGGAGTGGTCAAGAGACCCAGTACTTC. This rearrangement joins TRBV15 to TRBJ2-5; perhaps TRBD2 as D (6 bases). The CDR3 is 17 residues long. The germline CDR1 and CDR2 sequences are LNHNV and YYDKDF (reference sequence).

Comments on this clone: The junction departs from the called germline gene at one end, perhaps through a read error. The rearrangement uses TRBV6-5 and TRBJ2-1; D is ambiguous. The CDR3 is 14 residues long. Germline V gene lookup returns CDR1 MNHEY and CDR2 SVGAGI. Here the CDR3 reads CASSDSPSNLEQFF. CDR3 DNA sequence: TGTGCCAGCAGTGACTCCCCCAGTAACCTTGAGCAGTTCTTC.

The rearrangement links TRBV6-4 to TRBJ2-1; 8 positions match TRBD2. Germline values: CDR1 MRHNA, CDR2 SNTAGT. This CDR3 is 14 amino acids long. Trimming took 4 bases from V and 5 from J; bases not matched to a gene: 4. As DNA, the CDR3 is TGTGCCAGCAGTGCAGAAGCGGGAGACAATGAGCAGTTCTTC. It encodes CASSAEAGDNEQFF.

V usage is TRBV19 and J usage is TRBJ1-6; D unresolved. The CDR3 spans 14 residues. CDR1 LNHDA and CDR2 SQIVND come from the germline V gene (reference sequence). The ends were cut back, 5 bases at V and 6 bases at J, with 11 bases in the middle. CDR3 coding DNA: TGTGCCAGTAGTCCATGGACTCTTAATTCACCCCTCCACTTT. This sequence encodes CASSPWTLNSPLHF.

The gene calls are TRBV9 and TRBJ2-3; TRBD1 might be the D (6 bases). The V and J ends lost 4 bases and 2 bases respectively, with 17 bases between them. CDR1 and CDR2 (germline): SGDLS, YYNGEE. The CDR3 contains 16 residues. DNA of the CDR3: TGTGCCAGCAGCCCACGCCCAGGGGCGACCACAGATACGCAGTATTTT. Translating gives CASSPRPGATTDTQYF. Full variable domain (outside the CDR3, taken from reference TRBV9 and TRBJ2-3): DSGVTQTPKHLITATGQRVTLRCSPRSGDLSVYWYQQSLDQGLQFLIQYYNGEERAKGNILERFSAQQFPDLHSELNLSSLELGDSALYFCASSPRPGATTDTQYFGPGTRLTVL.

The J gene is TRBJ2-1, the V gene TRBV18; 14 nucleotides align to TRBD2. Germline values: CDR1 KGHSH, CDR2 LQKENI. The CDR3 sequence is 16 residues long. The ends lost 5 bases at V and 15 bases at J; junction bases unmatched: 15. DNA of the CDR3: TGTGCCAGCTCAGAGTACACGGGACTAGCGGGAGTCATGTTGTTCTTC. Translating it yields CASSEYTGLAGVMLFF.

This chain joins TRBV5-6 and TRBJ2-7; 7 bases are shared with TRBD2. The CDR3 covers 14 residues. Looked up from germline, CDR1 is SGHDT and CDR2 is YYEEEE. With V trimmed by 5 bases and J by 6 bases, 11 bases remained unmatched. The CDR3 nucleotides read TGTGCCAGCAGTCGACTAGCCCTCAACTCCGAGCAGTACTTC. Translation: CASSRLALNSEQYF.

This rearrangement joins TRBV4-2 to TRBJ2-5; TRBD2 agrees at 7 bases. This CDR3 has 16 amino acids. The J segment lost 4 bases and the V segment lost 0 bases, leaving 8 bases of the junction unmatched. Looked up from germline, CDR1 is LGHNA and CDR2 is YNFKEQ. CDR3 region: CASSQDLGGSRETQYF. The CDR3 nucleotides read TGTGCCAGCAGCCAAGATCTCGGCGGGAGTAGAGAGACCCAGTACTTC.

This sequence joins TRBV24-1 and TRBJ2-7; the match to TRBD2 covers 12 bases. The CDR3 runs to 15 residues. The V gene end was trimmed by 6 bases and the J gene end by 5 bases; junction bases not matched to a gene: 7. CDR1 KGHDR and CDR2 SFDVKD come from the germline V gene. The chain's CDR3 is CATSSSGRALDEQYF. The CDR3 bases are TGTGCCACCAGTTCTAGCGGGAGGGCCCTCGACGAGCAGTACTTC.